This T cell receptor (beta chain) was documented in a study of blood T cell repertoires in COVID-19. Profiling relied on immunoSEQ multiplex PCR, and the TCRdb table lists in-frame clones only, not all of them. The sample consists of 110,000 to 150,000 clones, 82% of them appearing once. The CDR3 totals 18 residues. Germline lookup yields CDR1 LGHNT and CDR2 FRNRAP. Trimming shortened V by 2 bases and J by 0 bases, and 19 bases separated the two germline ends. The source material was peripheral blood. This TCR derives from a woman of 80 years or more with acute or convalescent COVID-19. The rearrangement links TRBV12-5 to TRBJ1-1; a possible D gene is TRBD1 (5 bases). The CDR3 DNA is TGTGCTAGTGGTTTGTTTCGCGGGACCTACGACATGAACACTGAAGCTTTCTTT. It yields the protein CASGLFRGTYDMNTEAFF.